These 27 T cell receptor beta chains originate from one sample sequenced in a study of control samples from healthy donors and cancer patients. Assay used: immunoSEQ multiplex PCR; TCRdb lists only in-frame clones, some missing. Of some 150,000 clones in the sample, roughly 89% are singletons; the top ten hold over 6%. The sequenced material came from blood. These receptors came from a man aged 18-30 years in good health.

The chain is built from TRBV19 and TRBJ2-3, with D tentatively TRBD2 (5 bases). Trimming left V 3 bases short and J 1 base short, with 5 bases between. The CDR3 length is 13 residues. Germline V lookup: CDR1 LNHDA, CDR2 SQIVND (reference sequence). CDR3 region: CASSIGGTDTQYF. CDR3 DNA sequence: TGTGCCAGTAGTATCGGGGGCACAGATACGCAGTATTTT.

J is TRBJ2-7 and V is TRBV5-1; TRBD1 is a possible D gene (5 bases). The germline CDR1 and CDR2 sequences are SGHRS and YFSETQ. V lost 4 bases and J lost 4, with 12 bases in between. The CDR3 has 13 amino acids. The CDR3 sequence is CASSPPQGYEQYF. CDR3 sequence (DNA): TGCGCCAGCAGCCCTCCCCAGGGATACGAGCAGTACTTC.

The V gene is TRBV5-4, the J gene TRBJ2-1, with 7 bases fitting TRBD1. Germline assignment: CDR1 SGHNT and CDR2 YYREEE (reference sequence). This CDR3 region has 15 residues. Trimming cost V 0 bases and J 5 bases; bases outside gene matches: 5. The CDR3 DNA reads TGTGCCAGCAGCTTGGATGAGGGGGCTAACAATGAGCAGTTCTTC. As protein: CASSLDEGANNEQFF.

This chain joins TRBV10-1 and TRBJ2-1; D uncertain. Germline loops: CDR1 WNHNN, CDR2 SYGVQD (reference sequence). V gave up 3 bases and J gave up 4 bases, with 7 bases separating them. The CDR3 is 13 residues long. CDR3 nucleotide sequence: TGCGCCAGCAGTGAAACAACTTACAATGAGCAGTTCTTC. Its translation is CASSETTYNEQFF.

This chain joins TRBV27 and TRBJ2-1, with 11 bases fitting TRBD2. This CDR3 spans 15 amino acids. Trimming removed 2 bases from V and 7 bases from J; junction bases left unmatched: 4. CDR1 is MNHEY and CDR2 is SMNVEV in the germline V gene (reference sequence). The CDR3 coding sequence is TGTGCCAGCAGTTTACCTAGCGGGGGGTCAAATGAGCAGTTCTTC. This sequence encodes CASSLPSGGSNEQFF.

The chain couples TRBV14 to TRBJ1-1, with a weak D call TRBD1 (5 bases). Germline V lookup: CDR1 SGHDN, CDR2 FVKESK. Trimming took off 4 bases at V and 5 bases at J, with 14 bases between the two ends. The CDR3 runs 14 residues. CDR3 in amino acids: CASSPGGGWTEAFF. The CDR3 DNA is TGTGCCAGCAGCCCCGGGGGGGGTTGGACTGAAGCTTTCTTT.

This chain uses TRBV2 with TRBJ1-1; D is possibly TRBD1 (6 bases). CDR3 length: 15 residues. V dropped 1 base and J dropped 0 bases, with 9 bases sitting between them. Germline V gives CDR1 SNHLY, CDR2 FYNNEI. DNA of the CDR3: TGTGCCAGCAGTGAAGGGACAGCAATGAACACTGAAGCTTTCTTT. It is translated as CASSEGTAMNTEAFF. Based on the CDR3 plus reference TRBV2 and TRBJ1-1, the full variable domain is EPEVTQTPSHQVTQMGQEVILRCVPISNHLYFYWYRQILGQKVEFLVSFYNNEISEKSEIFDDQFSVERPDGSNFTLKIRSTKLEDSAMYFCASSEGTAMNTEAFFGQGTRLTVV.

The CDR3 loop reads CASRGGQGAHNEQFF. CDR3 in DNA: TGTGCCAGCAGGGGGGGACAGGGCGCCCACAATGAGCAGTTCTTC. The chain joins TRBV2 to TRBJ2-1; 9 bases fit TRBD1. With V trimmed by 6 bases and J by 5 bases, 8 bases remained unmatched. This CDR3 has 15 amino acids. The germline V gene has CDR1 SNHLY and CDR2 FYNNEI.

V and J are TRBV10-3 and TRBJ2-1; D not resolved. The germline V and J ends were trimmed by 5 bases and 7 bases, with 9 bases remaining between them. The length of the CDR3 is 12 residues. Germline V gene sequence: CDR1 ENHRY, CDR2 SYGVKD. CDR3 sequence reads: CAISLGSNEQFF. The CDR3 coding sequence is TGTGCCATCAGTTTAGGTTCGAATGAGCAGTTCTTC.

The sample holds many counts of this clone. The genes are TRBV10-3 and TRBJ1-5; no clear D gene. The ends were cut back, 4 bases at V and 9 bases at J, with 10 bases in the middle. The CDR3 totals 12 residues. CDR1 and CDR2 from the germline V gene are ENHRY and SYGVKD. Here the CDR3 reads CAISAGLGPQHF. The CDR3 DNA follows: TGTGCCATCAGTGCAGGATTAGGGCCCCAGCATTTT.

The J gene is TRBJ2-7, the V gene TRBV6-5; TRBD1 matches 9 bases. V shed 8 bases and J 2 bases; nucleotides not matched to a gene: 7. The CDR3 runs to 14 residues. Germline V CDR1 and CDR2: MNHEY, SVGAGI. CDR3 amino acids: CASRRDRVAYEQYF. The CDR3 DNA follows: TGTGCCAGCCGTCGGGACAGGGTAGCCTACGAGCAGTACTTC.

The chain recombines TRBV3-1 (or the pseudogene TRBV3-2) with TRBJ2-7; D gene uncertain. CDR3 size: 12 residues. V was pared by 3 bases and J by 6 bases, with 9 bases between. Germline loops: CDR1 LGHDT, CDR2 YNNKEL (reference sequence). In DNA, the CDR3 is TGTGCCAGCAGCCACTTCCCCCGCGAGCAGTACTTC. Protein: CASSHFPREQYF.

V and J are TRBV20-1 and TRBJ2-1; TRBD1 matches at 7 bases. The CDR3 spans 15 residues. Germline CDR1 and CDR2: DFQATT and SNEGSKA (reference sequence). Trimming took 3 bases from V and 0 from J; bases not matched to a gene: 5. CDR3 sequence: CSASQGVSSYNEQFF. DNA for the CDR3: TGCAGTGCTAGTCAGGGGGTGAGCTCCTACAATGAGCAGTTCTTC.

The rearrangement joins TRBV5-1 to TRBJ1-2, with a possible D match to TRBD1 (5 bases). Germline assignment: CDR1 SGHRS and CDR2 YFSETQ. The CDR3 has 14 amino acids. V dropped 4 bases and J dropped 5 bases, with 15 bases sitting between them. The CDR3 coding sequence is TGCGCCAGCAGCCAGGGCGGGACGGCTTATGGCTACACCTTC. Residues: CASSQGGTAYGYTF.

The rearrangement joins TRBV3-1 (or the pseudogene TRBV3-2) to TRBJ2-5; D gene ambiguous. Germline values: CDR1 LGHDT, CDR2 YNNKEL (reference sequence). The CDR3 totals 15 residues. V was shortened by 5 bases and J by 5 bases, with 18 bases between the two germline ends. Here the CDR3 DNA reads TGTGCCAGCAGCAATCAACCCCAGGCCCCTGAGACCCAGTACTTC. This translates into CASSNQPQAPETQYF.

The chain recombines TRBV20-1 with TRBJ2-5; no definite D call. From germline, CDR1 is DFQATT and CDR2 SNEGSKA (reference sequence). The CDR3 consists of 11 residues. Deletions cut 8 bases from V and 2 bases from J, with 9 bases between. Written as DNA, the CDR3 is TGCAGTTTTACTATTCAAGAGACCCAGTACTTC. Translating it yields CSFTIQETQYF.

Here the CDR3 DNA reads TGTGCCAGCAGCCAGGAGAGAGATACGCAGTATTTT. Translation gives CASSQERDTQYF. V gene TRBV14 combines with J gene TRBJ2-3; D not certain. Germline V gives CDR1 SGHDN, CDR2 FVKESK. V was trimmed by 3 bases and J by 5 bases, leaving 6 bases between them. This CDR3 is built from 12 residues.

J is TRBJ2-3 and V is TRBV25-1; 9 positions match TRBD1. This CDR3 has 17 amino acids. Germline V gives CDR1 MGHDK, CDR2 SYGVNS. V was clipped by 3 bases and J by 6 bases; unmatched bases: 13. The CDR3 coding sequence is TGTGCCAGCAGTGATGGTCGGGACAGGGAAAATCTTGATACGCAGTATTTT. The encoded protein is CASSDGRDRENLDTQYF. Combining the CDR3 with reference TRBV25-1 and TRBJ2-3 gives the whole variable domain EADIYQTPRYLVIGTGKKITLECSQTMGHDKMYWYQQDPGMELHLIHYSYGVNSTEKGDLSSESTVSRIRTEHFPLTLESARPSHTSQYLCASSDGRDRENLDTQYFGPGTRLTVL.

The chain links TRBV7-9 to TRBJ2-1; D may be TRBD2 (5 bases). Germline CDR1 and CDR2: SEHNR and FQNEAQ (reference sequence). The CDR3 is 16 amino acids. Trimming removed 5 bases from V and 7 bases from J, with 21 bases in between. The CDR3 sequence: CASSPLPASPFNEQFF. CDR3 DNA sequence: TGTGCCAGCAGCCCTCTCCCGGCTAGCCCTTTTAATGAGCAGTTCTTC.

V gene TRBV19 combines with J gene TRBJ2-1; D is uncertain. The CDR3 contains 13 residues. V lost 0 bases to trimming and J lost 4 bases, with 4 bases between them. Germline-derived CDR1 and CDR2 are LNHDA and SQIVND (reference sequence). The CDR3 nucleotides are TGTGCCAGTAGTATAGACCCTTACAATGAGCAGTTCTTC. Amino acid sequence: CASSIDPYNEQFF.

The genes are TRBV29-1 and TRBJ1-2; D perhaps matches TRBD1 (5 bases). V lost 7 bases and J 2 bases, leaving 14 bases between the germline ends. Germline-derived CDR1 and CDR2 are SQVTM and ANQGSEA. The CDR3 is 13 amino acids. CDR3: CSARSRDNYGYTF. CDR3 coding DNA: TGCAGCGCAAGGAGTAGGGACAACTATGGCTACACCTTC.

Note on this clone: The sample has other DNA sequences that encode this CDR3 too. The CDR3 DNA reads as TGCGCCAGCAGCTCGAACTACGAGCAGTACTTC. As protein: CASSSNYEQYF. The J gene is TRBJ2-7, the V gene TRBV5-1; D is undetermined. Trimming stripped 3 bases from V and 3 bases from J, with 4 bases between. The CDR3 covers 11 residues. CDR1 SGHRS and CDR2 YFSETQ come from the germline V gene.

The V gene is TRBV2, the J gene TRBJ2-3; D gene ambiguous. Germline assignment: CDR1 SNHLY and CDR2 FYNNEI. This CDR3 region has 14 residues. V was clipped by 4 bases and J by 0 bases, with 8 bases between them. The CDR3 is CASSAGLSTDTQYF. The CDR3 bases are TGTGCCAGCAGTGCAGGCCTGAGCACAGATACGCAGTATTTT. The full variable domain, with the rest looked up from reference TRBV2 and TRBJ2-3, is EPEVTQTPSHQVTQMGQEVILRCVPISNHLYFYWYRQILGQKVEFLVSFYNNEISEKSEIFDDQFSVERPDGSNFTLKIRSTKLEDSAMYFCASSAGLSTDTQYFGPGTRLTVL.

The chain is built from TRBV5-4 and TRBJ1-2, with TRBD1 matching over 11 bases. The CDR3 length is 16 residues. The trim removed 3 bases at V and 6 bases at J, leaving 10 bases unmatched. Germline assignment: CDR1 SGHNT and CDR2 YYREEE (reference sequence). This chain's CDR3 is CASSSAGTGGLNGYTF. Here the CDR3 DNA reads TGTGCCAGCAGCTCAGCCGGGACAGGGGGGTTGAATGGCTACACCTTC.

The CDR3 DNA reads as TGTGCCAGCAGATTAAGTTGGCAGTATTATGAAAAACTGTTTTTT. It yields the protein CASRLSWQYYEKLFF. The rearrangement joins TRBV6-5 to TRBJ1-4; D ambiguous. The CDR3 is 15 residues long. The germline V and J ends were trimmed by 6 bases and 6 bases, with 17 bases remaining between them. The germline CDR1 and CDR2 sequences are MNHEY and SVGAGI.

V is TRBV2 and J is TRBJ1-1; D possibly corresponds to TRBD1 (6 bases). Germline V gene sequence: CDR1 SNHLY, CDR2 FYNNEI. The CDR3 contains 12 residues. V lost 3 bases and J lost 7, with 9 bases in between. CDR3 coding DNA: TGTGCCAGCAGTGAGGGGGGCATTGAAGCTTTCTTT. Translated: CASSEGGIEAFF.

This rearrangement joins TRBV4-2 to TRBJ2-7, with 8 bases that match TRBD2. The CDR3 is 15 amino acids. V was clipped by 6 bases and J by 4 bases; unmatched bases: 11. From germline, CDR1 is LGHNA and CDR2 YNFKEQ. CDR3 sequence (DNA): TGTGCCAGCAGGCCCGCGGGGGGCCCCGGGTACGAGCAGTACTTC. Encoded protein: CASRPAGGPGYEQYF.